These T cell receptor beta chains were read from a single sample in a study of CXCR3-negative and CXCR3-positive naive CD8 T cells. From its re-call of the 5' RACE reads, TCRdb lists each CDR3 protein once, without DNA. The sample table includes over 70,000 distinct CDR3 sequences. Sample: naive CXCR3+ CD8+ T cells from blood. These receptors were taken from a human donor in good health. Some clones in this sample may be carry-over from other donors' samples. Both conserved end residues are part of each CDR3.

CDR3: CASSFQGGRTNYGYTF
V: TRBV28
J: TRBJ1-2

CDR3: CASSNFDKAFF
V: TRBV19
J: TRBJ1-1

CDR3: CSVETNTEAFF
V: TRBV29-1
J: TRBJ1-1

CDR3: CSARDYQGLGEQYF
V: TRBV20-1
J: TRBJ2-7

CDR3: CASSLAWNEQFF
V: TRBV5-6
J: TRBJ2-1

CDR3: CASSLPDRFSSDTEAFF
V: TRBV28
J: TRBJ1-1

CDR3: CSVSRGTGELFF
V: TRBV29-1
J: TRBJ2-2

CDR3: CASSFLDTGNYGYTF
V: TRBV28
J: TRBJ1-2

CDR3: CASSLAEPEEKLFF
V: TRBV7-9
J: TRBJ1-4

CDR3: CASRDGGSDTQYF
V: TRBV6-5
J: TRBJ2-3

CDR3: CASSLAGAYNEQFF
V: TRBV28
J: TRBJ2-1

CDR3: CSVYLDRDNEQFF
V: TRBV29-1
J: TRBJ2-1

CDR3: CASRPHRFGYEQYF
V: TRBV28
J: TRBJ2-7

CDR3: CASSLGPGEEGVEAFF
V: TRBV12-3/TRBV12-4
J: TRBJ1-1

CDR3: CASSLTVTEAFF
V: TRBV28
J: TRBJ1-1

CDR3: CASSILSPQVAGEGTDTQHF
V: TRBV7-9
J: TRBJ2-3

CDR3: CASSPRDRVKSEQFF
V: TRBV7-6
J: TRBJ2-1

CDR3: CASSTAGSYEQYF
V: TRBV5-1
J: TRBJ2-7

CDR3: CATSVSSYNEQFF
V: TRBV24-1
J: TRBJ2-1

CDR3: CASSRSDGANYGYTF
V: TRBV19
J: TRBJ1-2

CDR3: CASSSWPLDTQYF
V: TRBV6-6
J: TRBJ2-3

CDR3: CSVLLTVSYEQYF
V: TRBV29-1
J: TRBJ2-7

CDR3: CASSQDLWRRAVKEAFF
V: TRBV4-3
J: TRBJ1-1

CDR3: CASSYGTGRGNTEAFF
V: TRBV6-6
J: TRBJ1-1

CDR3: CASREGAGELFF
V: TRBV2
J: TRBJ2-2

CDR3: CASGTDYEQYF
V: TRBV5-5
J: TRBJ2-7

CDR3: CASSLSPGTGGRSRDTEAFF
V: TRBV27
J: TRBJ1-1

CDR3: CASSLERDPQETQYF
V: TRBV5-6
J: TRBJ2-5

CDR3: CASSHLYKPNTGELFF
V: TRBV4-1
J: TRBJ2-2

CDR3: CASSLGGPYEQYF
V: TRBV7-9
J: TRBJ2-7

CDR3: CASSQLLGRDNSPLHF
V: TRBV4-2
J: TRBJ1-6

CDR3: CASTPPGLAKNEQFF
V: TRBV27
J: TRBJ2-1

CDR3: CASSQGGSNQPQHF
V: TRBV12-3/TRBV12-4
J: TRBJ1-5

CDR3: CASSQDGTSGFYNEQFF
V: TRBV4-3
J: TRBJ2-1

CDR3: CASSSLAGANTGELFF
V: TRBV7-6
J: TRBJ2-2

CDR3: CSARDRIVGASNQPQHF
V: TRBV20-1
J: TRBJ1-5

CDR3: CASSLGGAGSPSYEQYF
V: TRBV5-4
J: TRBJ2-7

CDR3: CASSQTTLGGQPQHF
V: TRBV4-1
J: TRBJ1-5

CDR3: CATRLEAAGEQFF
V: TRBV10-3
J: TRBJ2-1

CDR3: CASSFGTANTEAFF
V: TRBV5-1
J: TRBJ1-1

CDR3: CARLRGPNTGELFF
V: TRBV5-1
J: TRBJ2-2

CDR3: CASSEDGAGPSSYEQYF
V: TRBV6-1
J: TRBJ2-7

CDR3: CASSFGIDYGYTF
V: TRBV7-9
J: TRBJ1-2

CDR3: CSVETKDRGNEKLFF
V: TRBV29-1
J: TRBJ1-4

CDR3: CATSRVTGSTDTQYF
V: TRBV15
J: TRBJ2-3

CDR3: CSVRDILAGVPTEQYF
V: TRBV20-1
J: TRBJ2-7

CDR3: CASSLGPSLGTQYF
V: TRBV13
J: TRBJ2-3

CDR3: CASSQEPIHPEAFF
V: TRBV4-1
J: TRBJ1-1

CDR3: CASSPETGGAGELFF
V: TRBV7-6
J: TRBJ2-2

CDR3: CASSSGLGSREQYF
V: TRBV9
J: TRBJ2-7

CDR3: CASSLDPGAEQYF
V: TRBV3-1
J: TRBJ2-7

CDR3: CASSYIGNSPLHF
V: TRBV6-5
J: TRBJ1-6

CDR3: CASSPGPGTSYEQYF
V: TRBV13
J: TRBJ2-7

CDR3: CASSLDGYQETQYF
V: TRBV7-8
J: TRBJ2-5

CDR3: CASSLGGREGYEQYF
V: TRBV12-3/TRBV12-4
J: TRBJ2-7

CDR3: CASSKGGAGATFIYEQYF
V: TRBV21-1
J: TRBJ2-7

CDR3: CASSLPGFNQPQHF
V: TRBV12-3/TRBV12-4
J: TRBJ1-5

CDR3: CASSSTGQGVYEKLFF
V: TRBV28
J: TRBJ1-4

CDR3: CASSLRPISTYEQYF
V: TRBV5-1
J: TRBJ2-7

CDR3: CASSLRLGGRNEQFF
V: TRBV7-2
J: TRBJ2-1